This T cell receptor beta chain was captured by sequencing in a study of coeliac disease. General study results and limits: Largely private TRB repertoires meant most sequences were sample-unique.

One frozen approximately 500,000-cell aliquot per fraction was sequenced. A few counts support this clone. As yet, its antigen is unknown. Other nucleotide sequences in the sample specify the same CDR3. This CDR3 has 13 residues. The V gene lost 0 bases and the J gene lost 5 bases, with 7 bases spanning the gap. Germline V gene data show CDR1 as SGHTA and CDR2 as FQGNSA. The method was immunoSEQ multiplex PCR; TCRdb's version includes in-frame clones alone and lacks a portion of them. This table holds a few thousand clones, about half found once. The receptor was derived from a man aged 55 to 69 with celiac disease on a gluten-free diet. Source material: intraepithelial lymphocytes from the gut. V usage is TRBV7-2 and J usage is TRBJ1-2; D is unresolved. CDR3 sequence reads: CASSLAGGYGYTF. In nucleotides, the CDR3 is TGTGCCAGCAGCTTAGCAGGAGGGTATGGCTACACCTTC.